Listed below are T cell receptor beta chains from one sample, sequenced in a study of tumor-infiltrating lymphocytes in primary liver carcinoma. In TCRdb, the multiplex PCR reads were re-called with MiXCR into one record per CDR3 protein. The table shows a few hundred thousand distinct CDR3 sequences, with around 50% occurring only once. The sample consisted of peripheral blood. Source of these receptors: a woman in her twenties or thirties with primary liver carcinoma and hepatitis B virus infection. Each CDR3 is given with its conserved first and last residue. D genes are given only for firm matches. Expanded clones are given a class, and other clones once, few, many or no size at all.

>.|TRBV4-2|TRBJ2-3|few
TGTGCCAGCAGCGGGGCGGGATTCACAGATACGCAGTATTTT
CASSGAGFTDTQYF
>.|TRBV7-9|TRBJ2-7|.
TGTGCCAGCAGCTTATTTCTGGGGGCGGTAGACGAGCAGTACTTC
CASSLFLGAVDEQYF
>.|TRBV12-3/TRBV12-4|TRBJ2-1|.
TGTGCCAGCAGTTTAATCGGGAGACACAGTGAGCAATTCTTC
CASSLIGRHSEQFF
>TRBD1|TRBV28|TRBJ1-5|.
TGTGCCAGCAGCCCCCGGTTCCGGCAGGGGGTAAGAAGCAATCAGCCCCAGCATTTT
CASSPRFRQGVRSNQPQHF
>.|TRBV4-1|TRBJ2-5|few
TGCGCCAGCAGCCAAGGTACAGGCTCGGAGACCCAGTACTTC
CASSQGTGSETQYF
>TRBD2|TRBV11-2|TRBJ2-3|.
TGTGCCAGCAGCGTAGGCGGGAGGGCGGTAGATACGCAGTATTTT
CASSVGGRAVDTQYF
>TRBD1|TRBV7-9|TRBJ2-1|.
TGTGCCAGCAGCTCGGGACAGGTCGGTGAGCAGTTCTTC
CASSSGQVGEQFF
>.|TRBV7-8|TRBJ2-1|.
TGTGCCAGCAGCTTAGCGCGGGAAGGGAGCACCCGACACTTCTTC
CASSLAREGSTRHFF
>.|TRBV6-2/TRBV6-3|TRBJ2-7|few
TGTGCCAGCTCGTTTAAGATGAGTGACAGTTTATACGAGCAGTACTTC
CASSFKMSDSLYEQYF
>.|TRBV10-2|TRBJ1-6|.
TGCGCCAGCAAACTCCCCGACGGTCCACCCCTCCACTTT
CASKLPDGPPLHF
>.|TRBV5-6|TRBJ2-1|.
TGTGCCAGCAGCTCCCGGACAGAGCAGTTCTTC
CASSSRTEQFF
>.|TRBV12-3/TRBV12-4|TRBJ1-2|.
TGTGCCAGCACCAATGACAGGATCTATGGCTACACCTTC
CASTNDRIYGYTF
>.|TRBV6-1|TRBJ1-4|many
TGTGCCAGCAGTGACGACAGGAGAGCCTCAACTAATGAAAAACTGTTTTTT
CASSDDRRASTNEKLFF
>.|TRBV5-6|TRBJ2-1|.
TGTGCCAGCAGCCTGGAGGTTGTTAGGTTCTTC
CASSLEVVRFF
>.|TRBV14|TRBJ2-5|.
TGTGCCAGCAGCGACACTTTCAGACAGGCCTATAGCCAAGAGACCCAGTACTTC
CASSDTFRQAYSQETQYF
>TRBD2|TRBV11-2|TRBJ2-5|many
TGTGCCAGCAGCTTAGACCCCCGGACTAGCGGGAGGCTAGAGACCCAGTACTTC
CASSLDPRTSGRLETQYF